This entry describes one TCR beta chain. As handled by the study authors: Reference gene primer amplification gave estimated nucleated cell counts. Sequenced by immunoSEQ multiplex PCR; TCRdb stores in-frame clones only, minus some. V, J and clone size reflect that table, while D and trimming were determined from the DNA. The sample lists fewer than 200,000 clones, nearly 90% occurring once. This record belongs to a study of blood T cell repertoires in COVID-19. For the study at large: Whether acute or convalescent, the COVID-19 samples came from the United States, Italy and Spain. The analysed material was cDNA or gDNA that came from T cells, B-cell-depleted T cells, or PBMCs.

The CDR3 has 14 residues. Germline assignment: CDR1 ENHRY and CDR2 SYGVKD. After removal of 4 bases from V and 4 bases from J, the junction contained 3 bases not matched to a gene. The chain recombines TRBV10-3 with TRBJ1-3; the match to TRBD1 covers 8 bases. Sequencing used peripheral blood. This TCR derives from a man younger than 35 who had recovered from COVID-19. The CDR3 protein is CAISGRGRGNTIYF. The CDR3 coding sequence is TGTGCCATCAGTGGCAGGGGGCGAGGAAACACCATATATTTT.